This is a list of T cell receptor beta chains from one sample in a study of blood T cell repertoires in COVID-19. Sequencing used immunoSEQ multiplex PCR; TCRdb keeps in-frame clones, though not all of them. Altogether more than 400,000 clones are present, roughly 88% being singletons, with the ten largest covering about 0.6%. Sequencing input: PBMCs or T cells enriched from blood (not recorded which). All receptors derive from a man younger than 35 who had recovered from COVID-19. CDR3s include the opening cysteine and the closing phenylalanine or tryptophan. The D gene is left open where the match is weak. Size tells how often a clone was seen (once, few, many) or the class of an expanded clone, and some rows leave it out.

TGCGCCAGCAGTCCACGGACTAGCGACTACAATGAGCAGTTCTTC | CASSPRTSDYNEQFF | TRBV23-1 | TRBD2 | - | TRBJ2-1
TGTGCCAGCAGCACGACGGGGAACTATGGCTACACCTTC | CASSTTGNYGYTF | TRBV9 | - | - | TRBJ1-2
TGTGCCAGTAGTGACCGAAACAGGGGGATAAGGAATCAGCCCCAGCATTTT | CASSDRNRGIRNQPQHF | TRBV19 | TRBD1 | - | TRBJ1-5
TGTGCCAGCAGCCGAACAGCGGGATATTTGAATGAGCAGTTCTTC | CASSRTAGYLNEQFF | TRBV7-3 | TRBD2 | - | TRBJ2-1
TGTGCCAGCAGCTTGACCACTAGTAGCCACGAGCAGTACTTC | CASSLTTSSHEQYF | TRBV5-4 | - | - | TRBJ2-7
TGTGCCAGCACCGCGGGCCCTGGAAACACCATATATTTT | CASTAGPGNTIYF | TRBV12-3/TRBV12-4 | - | - | TRBJ1-3
TGTGCCAGCGGACGAGCCGGACTAGCGGGAGGTGAGCAGTACTTC | CASGRAGLAGGEQYF | TRBV5-4 | TRBD2 | - | TRBJ2-7
TGTGCCGGGCCGGGGACAGACTTCTCCTACGAGCAGTACTTC | CAGPGTDFSYEQYF | TRBV27 | TRBD1 | - | TRBJ2-7
TGTGCCAGCAGTGGTGGGAAAGGGGGGGCGAATCAGCCCCAGCATTTT | CASSGGKGGANQPQHF | TRBV25-1 | - | - | TRBJ1-5
TGTGCCAGCAGTTTCCTATTACAGGAGAGCTCCTACGAGCAGTACTTC | CASSFLLQESSYEQYF | TRBV28 | - | - | TRBJ2-7
TGTGCCAGCAGTCCCTGGGGGGGTACCTACAATGAGCAGTTCTTC | CASSPWGGTYNEQFF | TRBV28 | TRBD2 | - | TRBJ2-1
TGTGCCAGCATCCAAGGGGAGGGATCCTACGAGCAGTACTTC | CASIQGEGSYEQYF | TRBV7-9 | TRBD2 | - | TRBJ2-7
TGTGCCAGCAGCTTATGGCGGGAGGACGAGCAGTACTTC | CASSLWREDEQYF | TRBV7-3 | TRBD2 | - | TRBJ2-7
TGCGCCAGCAGTCAAAGGGAGGGAGGTGAGCAGTACTTC | CASSQREGGEQYF | TRBV23-1 | TRBD2 | - | TRBJ2-7
TGTGCCAGCAGCACCGGGACAGGTGAAAAACTGTTTTTT | CASSTGTGEKLFF | TRBV7-9 | TRBD1 | - | TRBJ1-4
TGTGCCAGCAGTACCGGGACAGCGAACTACGAGCAGTACTTC | CASSTGTANYEQYF | TRBV27 | TRBD1 | - | TRBJ2-7
TGTGCCTGGAGTCAGAACGTGCTAAGGCGGGAGAGGGAAACCGGGGAGCTGTTTTTT | CAWSQNVLRRERETGELFF | TRBV30 | TRBD2 | - | TRBJ2-2
TGTGCCACCAGCAGACAGAACACTGAAGCTTTCTTT | CATSRQNTEAFF | TRBV15 | - | - | TRBJ1-1
TGTGCCAGCAGTGACAGGGGGCATAGAAACATTCAGTACTTC | CASSDRGHRNIQYF | TRBV6-1 | TRBD1 | - | TRBJ2-4
TGTGCCAGCTCAAGGATCGGGTTTAATGAGCAGTTCTTC | CASSRIGFNEQFF | TRBV6-5 | - | - | TRBJ2-1
TGTGCCAGCAGCCCTAATCTCCGGGATAGCGAGACCCAGTACTTC | CASSPNLRDSETQYF | TRBV5-6 | - | - | TRBJ2-5
TGTGCCAGCAGTGAAGTAAGAGGACATCTGGTAGCTAACTATGGCTACACCTTC | CASSEVRGHLVANYGYTF | TRBV6-1 | - | - | TRBJ1-2
TGTGCCAGCAGTTTAGCGGGAGATGGCTACGAGCAGTACTTC | CASSLAGDGYEQYF | TRBV28 | TRBD2 | - | TRBJ2-7
TGTGCCAGCAGTTTTAGCGGGGCCAGCTCCTACAATGAGCAGTTCTTC | CASSFSGASSYNEQFF | TRBV27 | TRBD2 | once | TRBJ2-1
TGTGCCAGCAGCTTGGATCACTCGACAGGGGGCTACACCTTC | CASSLDHSTGGYTF | TRBV11-2 | TRBD1 | - | TRBJ1-2
TGTGCCAGCAGAGGGGGGGTAGTAAACTACGAGCAGTACTTC | CASRGGVVNYEQYF | TRBV28 | - | - | TRBJ2-7
TGTGCCTGGAGTGTACGGACAGGTGTAAATGAAAAACTGTTTTTT | CAWSVRTGVNEKLFF | TRBV30 | TRBD1 | - | TRBJ1-4
TGTGCCAGCAATCCCCGGGCGTCAGGGCAGCCCCAGCATTTT | CASNPRASGQPQHF | TRBV27 | - | - | TRBJ1-5
TGCGCCAGCCGAGGACTAGCGGGAGCGAATGAGCAGTTCTTC | CASRGLAGANEQFF | TRBV4-1 | TRBD2 | - | TRBJ2-1